A selection of T cell receptor beta chains follows, all from one sample in a study of shared clonotypes between healthy human individuals. This table comes from immunoSEQ multiplex PCR, and its TCRdb copy is limited to in-frame clones, with some not included. The sample has approximately 720,000 clones, roughly 94% seen once. Sample: naive CD8+ T cells sorted from blood. The source is a man aged 30 to 45 in good health. Both conserved end residues are part of each CDR3. The D gene is left open where the match is weak. Some rows have no size entry. The others give once, few or many, or a class for an expanded clone.

clone size	V gene	D gene	J gene	CDR3 protein	CDR3 DNA
.	TRBV6-1	TRBD1	TRBJ2-6	CASSARGQRYSGANVLTF	TGTGCCAGCAGTGCAAGGGGACAGCGATACTCTGGGGCCAACGTCCTGACTTTC
.	TRBV27	TRBD1	TRBJ2-1	CASSPGTGYNEQFF	TGTGCCAGCAGTCCAGGGACAGGTTACAATGAGCAGTTCTTC
.	TRBV4-1	.	TRBJ2-7	CASSQHETYEQYF	TGCGCCAGCAGCCAACACGAGACCTACGAGCAGTACTTC
.	TRBV14	TRBD2	TRBJ2-1	CASSQEIAGGYEQFF	TGTGCCAGCAGCCAAGAAATAGCGGGAGGGTATGAGCAGTTCTTC
.	TRBV2	.	TRBJ2-1	CASTSSSLWQASSVNEQFF	TGTGCCAGCACCTCGTCGTCGTTGTGGCAGGCCTCCTCTGTCAATGAGCAGTTCTTC
.	TRBV15	.	TRBJ2-7	CATSRTTGAGYEQYF	TGTGCCACCAGCAGGACCACTGGAGCGGGCTACGAGCAGTACTTC
.	TRBV7-9	TRBD1	TRBJ1-4	CASSSRQGATNEKLFF	TGTGCCAGCAGCTCGAGACAGGGAGCAACTAATGAAAAACTGTTTTTT
once	TRBV7-9	.	TRBJ2-7	CASSLTGYEQYF	TGTGCCAGCAGCCTGACAGGCTACGAGCAGTACTTC
.	TRBV7-8	.	TRBJ1-1	CASSSTVLDTEAFF	TGTGCCAGCAGCTCAACGGTGTTAGACACTGAAGCTTTCTTT
.	TRBV11-2	TRBD2	TRBJ2-3	CASSQGLAGLTDTQYF	TGTGCCAGCAGCCAGGGACTAGCGGGACTCACAGATACGCAGTATTTT
.	TRBV29-1	TRBD1	TRBJ2-1	CSVSGRQGPVF	TGCAGCGTCTCCGGAAGACAGGGGCCTGTCTTC
once	TRBV4-3	TRBD2	TRBJ2-3	CASSQEAGLAGDTQYF	TGCGCCAGCAGCCAAGAGGCGGGACTAGCGGGAGATACGCAGTATTTT
.	TRBV4-3	.	TRBJ2-3	CASSQDETGPGGTDTQYF	TGCGCCAGCAGCCAAGATGAGACAGGCCCGGGGGGCACAGATACGCAGTATTTT
once	TRBV2	TRBD1	TRBJ2-3	CASSTGTELESTQYF	TGTGCCAGCAGTACCGGGACAGAACTTGAGAGTACGCAGTATTTT
.	TRBV7-9	.	TRBJ2-7	CASSPSGAEQYF	TGTGCCAGCAGCCCATCGGGGGCCGAGCAGTACTTC
.	TRBV19	TRBD1	TRBJ1-5	CASSISLRPEGAILNQPQHF	TGTGCCAGTAGTATATCCCTCCGCCCCGAGGGGGCCATCCTCAATCAGCCCCAGCATTTT
.	TRBV19	.	TRBJ2-1	CASSIRDGINEQFF	TGTGCCAGTAGTATCAGGGACGGGATAAATGAGCAGTTCTTC
.	TRBV19	.	TRBJ2-1	CASSILSFDNEQFF	TGTGCCAGTAGTATCCTTAGTTTTGACAATGAGCAGTTCTTC
.	TRBV7-9	.	TRBJ2-7	CASSNLANHEQYF	TGTGCCAGCAGCAACCTAGCGAACCACGAGCAGTACTTC